The clone carrying this T cell receptor (beta chain) was seen a handful of times. Its cognate antigen is unknown. The source of the sample is a study of response to subunit inactivated influenza vaccine. Study outcomes and limitations: There was a suggestion from the authors that each seasonal influenza vaccination recruits few new T cells.

V trimming: 5 bases; J trimming: 6 bases; junction bases outside the gene matches: 15. The CDR3 length is 16 residues. MiXCR, run by TCRdb on the RT-PCR reads, gives a single entry per CDR3 protein. Among approximately 520,000 distinct CDR3 sequences, over 25% were seen once, and the ten largest hold approximately 2%. This TCR came from a man aged 50 to 60 who received an inactivated influenza vaccine. Sequencing used CD4+ T cells sorted from PBMCs, obtained about 5 days after vaccination. V usage is TRBV12-3 or TRBV12-4 and J usage is TRBJ2-7; 8 bases are shared with TRBD1. The CDR3 nucleotides read TGTGCCAGCAGTGGCAATTCCGGACAGGGAAGCATCGAGCAGTACTTC. Translated, it gives CASSGNSGQGSIEQYF.